The next 6 T cell receptor beta chains were all read from a single sample in a study of blood T cell repertoires in COVID-19. This table comes from immunoSEQ multiplex PCR, and its TCRdb copy is limited to in-frame clones, with some not included. In the table there are some 46,000 clones, 70% to 90% of which are singletons. Sequencing input: peripheral blood. The receptors were sampled from a woman older than 75 with COVID-19, enrolled during active disease.

The rearrangement uses TRBV9 and TRBJ2-7, with TRBD1 as a possible D gene (6 bases). Germline-derived CDR1 and CDR2 are SGDLS and YYNGEE. V lost 4 bases and J lost 0, with 14 bases in between. This CDR3 is 15 amino acids long. CDR3 region: CASSFRQESSYEQYF. The CDR3, as DNA: TGTGCCAGCAGCTTCCGACAGGAGAGCTCCTACGAGCAGTACTTC.

V usage is TRBV9 and J usage is TRBJ1-6; TRBD1 is a possible D gene (6 bases). The CDR3 sequence is 16 residues long. Germline assignment: CDR1 SGDLS and CDR2 YYNGEE. V gave up 2 bases and J gave up 3 bases, with 12 bases separating them. The CDR3 region has the DNA TGTGCCAGCAGCGTCGGACAGTCTAACTATAATTCACCCCTCCACTTT. It is translated as CASSVGQSNYNSPLHF.

This chain uses TRBV5-4 with TRBJ2-5; TRBD1 agrees at 8 bases. The junction had 12 bases not matched to a gene; V was cut back by 1 base and J by 7 bases. The CDR3 covers 16 residues. Germline-derived CDR1 and CDR2 are SGHNT and YYREEE (reference sequence). The CDR3: CASSLSRTGSSWTQYF. The CDR3 bases are TGTGCCAGCAGCTTGTCGAGGACAGGGTCTTCCTGGACCCAGTACTTC. Full variable domain (missing parts from reference TRBV5-4 and TRBJ2-5): ETGVTQSPTHLIKTRGQQVTLRCSSQSGHNTVSWYQQALGQGPQFIFQYYREEENGRGNFPPRFSGLQFPNYSSELNVNALELDDSALYLCASSLSRTGSSWTQYFGPGTRLLVL.

This chain links TRBV7-9 with TRBJ1-2; 7 bases align to TRBD1. After removal of 1 base from V and 3 bases from J, the junction contained 11 bases not matched to a gene. The CDR3 spans 17 residues. Germline lookup yields CDR1 SEHNR and CDR2 FQNEAQ (reference sequence). The CDR3 DNA follows: TGTGCCAGCAGCTTAGTGCGGAGTGAGCAGGGGGACTATGGCTACACCTTC. Its protein product is CASSLVRSEQGDYGYTF.

This clone was recorded once. The J gene is TRBJ1-2, the V gene TRBV5-1; the D is unclear. Trimming took 1 base from V and 0 from J, leaving 7 bases between them. Germline assignment: CDR1 SGHRS and CDR2 YFSETQ. This CDR3 region has 14 residues. The chain's CDR3 is CASSLTTPNYGYTF. Here the CDR3 DNA reads TGCGCCAGCAGCTTGACAACCCCTAACTATGGCTACACCTTC.

This clone was counted between two and nine times. The rearrangement links TRBV2 to TRBJ2-1; D call uncertain. Germline V gene lookup returns CDR1 SNHLY and CDR2 FYNNEI. The V end lost 7 bases, the J end lost 0 bases, and 10 bases lay between the germline ends. The CDR3 contains 14 residues. CDR3 sequence (DNA): TGTGCCAGCATGGCTGGTAACTCCTACAATGAGCAGTTCTTC. This codes for CASMAGNSYNEQFF.